The sequence of this TCR beta chain was determined in a study of shared clonotypes between healthy human individuals. General study findings and limits: Estimated richness was generally greater in naive than memory subsets.

Here immunoSEQ multiplex PCR was the method, and the copy in TCRdb shows in-frame clones only, minus some. Of millions of clones listed, more than 80% are singletons. In the case of this clone: The antigen remains undetermined.

The clonotype comes from a man aged 18 to 29 in good health. Some clones in this sample may be carry-over from other donors' samples. Specimen: naive CD4+ T cells from PBMCs. Subset meaning: CD45RA+ positively selected.

CDR3 sequence reads: CASSLVGTDFYNEQFF. The CDR3 coding sequence is TGCGCCAGCAGCTTGGTCGGGACAGACTTCTACAATGAGCAGTTCTTC. The rearrangement joins TRBV5-1 to TRBJ2-1, with 7 positions matching TRBD1. The CDR3 has 16 amino acids. CDR1 and CDR2 (germline): SGHRS, YFSETQ. Trimming cost V 0 bases and J 3 bases; bases outside gene matches: 6.